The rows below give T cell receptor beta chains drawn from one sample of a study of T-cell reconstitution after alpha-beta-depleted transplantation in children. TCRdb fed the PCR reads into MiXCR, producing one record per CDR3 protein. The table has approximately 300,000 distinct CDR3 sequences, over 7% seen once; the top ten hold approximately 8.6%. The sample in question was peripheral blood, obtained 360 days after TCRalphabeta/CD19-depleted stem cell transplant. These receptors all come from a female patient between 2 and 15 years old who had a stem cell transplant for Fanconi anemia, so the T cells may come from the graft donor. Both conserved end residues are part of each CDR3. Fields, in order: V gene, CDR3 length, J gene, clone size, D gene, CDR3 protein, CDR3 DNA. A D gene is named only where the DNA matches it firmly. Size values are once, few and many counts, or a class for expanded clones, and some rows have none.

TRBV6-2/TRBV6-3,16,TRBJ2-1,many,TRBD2,CARSDRTSGDLPIQIF,TGTGCCAGAAGTGATCGGACTAGCGGGGACCTTCCCATTCAGATCTTC
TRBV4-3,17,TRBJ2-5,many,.,CASSQERLGGEDETQYF,TGCGCCAGCAGCCAAGAGCGGTTAGGCGGAGAAGATGAGACCCAGTACTTC
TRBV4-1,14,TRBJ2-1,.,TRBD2,CASSESGGAGLKFF,TGCGCCAGCAGCGAAAGCGGGGGGGCCGGGTTAAAGTTCTTC
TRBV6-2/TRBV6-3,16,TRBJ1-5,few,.,CASRFIGETGRQPQHF,TGTGCCAGCAGATTTATAGGGGAGACAGGACGTCAGCCCCAGCATTTT
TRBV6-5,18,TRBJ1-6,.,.,CASSYSRRQWVQWSPLHF,TGTGCCAGCAGTTACTCAAGGCGCCAGTGGGTCCAGTGGTCACCCCTCCACTTT
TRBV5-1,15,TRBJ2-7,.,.,CASSQPGTYNYEQYF,TGCGCCAGCAGCCAACCCGGGACTTATAACTACGAGCAGTACTTC
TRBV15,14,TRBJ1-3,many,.,CATSSNRDQTNVNF,TGTGCCACCAGCAGTAACCGGGACCAAACTAATGTCAATTTT
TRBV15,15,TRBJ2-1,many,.,CATSRGVYSYNEQFF,TGTGCCACCAGCAGAGGGGTATATAGCTACAATGAGCAGTTCTTC
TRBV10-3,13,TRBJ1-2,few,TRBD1,CAIREDRATGYTF,TGTGCCATCAGGGAGGACAGGGCGACTGGCTACACCTTC
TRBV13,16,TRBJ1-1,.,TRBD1,CASSPMDRGPNTEAFF,TGTGCCAGCAGCCCCATGGACAGGGGGCCGAACACTGAAGCTTTCTTT
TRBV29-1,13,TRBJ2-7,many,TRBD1,CSVGTGQGREQYF,TGCAGCGTTGGAACGGGACAGGGGAGGGAGCAGTACTTC
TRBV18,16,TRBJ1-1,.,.,CASSPEGSFMNTEAFF,TGTGCCAGCTCACCAGAGGGGAGCTTCATGAACACTGAAGCTTTCTTT
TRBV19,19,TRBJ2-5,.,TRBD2,CASSIGSSQLAGGQETQYF,TGTGCCAGTAGTATAGGTAGTAGTCAGCTAGCGGGGGGCCAAGAGACCCAGTACTTC
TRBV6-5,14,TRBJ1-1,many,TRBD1,CASNRQGGDAEAFF,TGTGCCAGTAACCGACAGGGGGGGGACGCTGAAGCTTTCTTT
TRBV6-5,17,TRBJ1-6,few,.,CASSSDWLSSYNSPLHF,TGTGCCAGCAGTTCGGACTGGTTGAGCTCCTATAATTCACCCCTCCACTTT
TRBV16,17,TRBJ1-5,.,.,CASSHNRQGWGNQPQHF,TGTGCCAGCAGCCACAATCGGCAGGGATGGGGCAATCAGCCCCAGCATTTT
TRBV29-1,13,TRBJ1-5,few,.,CSATGGTNQPQHF,TGCAGCGCTACGGGGGGGACAAATCAGCCCCAGCATTTT
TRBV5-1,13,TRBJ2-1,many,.,CASSLGQAIEQFF,TGCGCCAGCAGCTTGGGCCAGGCGATCGAGCAGTTCTTC
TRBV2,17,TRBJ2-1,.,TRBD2,CASGTSGSLTPYNEQFF,TGTGCCAGCGGGACTAGCGGGAGTTTAACTCCCTACAATGAGCAGTTCTTC
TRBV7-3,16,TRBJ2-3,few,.,CASSLRAAKSTDTQYF,TGTGCCAGCAGCTTAAGGGCCGCGAAGAGCACAGATACGCAGTATTTT
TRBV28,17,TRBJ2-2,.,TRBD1,CASSFPQGAMGPGELFF,TGTGCCAGCAGTTTCCCACAGGGGGCGATGGGCCCCGGGGAGCTGTTTTTT
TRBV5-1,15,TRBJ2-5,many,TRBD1,CASRWTGSGQETQYF,TGCGCCAGCAGGTGGACAGGGAGTGGACAAGAGACCCAGTACTTC
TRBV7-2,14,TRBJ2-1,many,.,CASSLDLASNEQFF,TGTGCCAGCAGCTTAGATCTAGCTTCTAATGAGCAGTTCTTC
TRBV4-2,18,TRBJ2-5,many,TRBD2,CASSPLSLLAEVQETQYF,TGTGCCAGCAGCCCGCTATCCCTACTAGCGGAAGTCCAAGAGACCCAGTACTTC
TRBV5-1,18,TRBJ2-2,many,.,CASSRMSWGLGNTGELFF,TGCGCCAGCAGCCGTATGTCTTGGGGCCTTGGGAACACCGGGGAGCTGTTTTTT
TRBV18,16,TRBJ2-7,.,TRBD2,CASQGTSGRTAYEQYF,TGTGCCAGCCAAGGGACTAGCGGGCGGACTGCCTACGAGCAGTACTTC
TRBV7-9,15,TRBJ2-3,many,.,CASSPPLGHTDTQYF,TGTGCCAGCAGCCCTCCGTTGGGCCACACAGATACGCAGTATTTT
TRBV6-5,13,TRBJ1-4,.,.,CASSRGRNEKLFF,TGTGCCAGCAGCCGGGGCCGTAATGAAAAACTGTTTTTT
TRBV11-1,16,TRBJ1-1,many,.,CASSIGHPRLNTEAFF,TGTGCCAGCAGCATAGGACACCCCCGGCTGAACACTGAAGCTTTCTTT
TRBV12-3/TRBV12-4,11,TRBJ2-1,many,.,CASSLSNEQFF,TGTGCCAGCAGTCTTTCCAATGAGCAGTTCTTC
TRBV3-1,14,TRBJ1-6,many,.,CASSLRDGNSPLHF,TGTGCCAGCAGCCTCCGGGACGGGAATTCACCCCTCCACTTT
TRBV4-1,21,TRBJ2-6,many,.,CASSQEKLGIFDSSGANVLTF,TGCGCCAGCAGCCAAGAAAAGTTGGGGATTTTTGACAGCTCTGGGGCCAACGTCCTGACTTTC
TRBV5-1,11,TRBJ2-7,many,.,CASSLEAEQYF,TGCGCCAGCAGCTTGGAAGCAGAGCAGTACTTC
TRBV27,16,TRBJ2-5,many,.,CASSLWGSDSQETQYF,TGTGCCAGCAGTTTATGGGGGTCGGACAGCCAAGAGACCCAGTACTTC
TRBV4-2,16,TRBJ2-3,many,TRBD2,CASSLVTSGVSDTQYF,TGTGCCAGCAGCCTAGTGACTAGCGGGGTGTCAGATACGCAGTATTTT
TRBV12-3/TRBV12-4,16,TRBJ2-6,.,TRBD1,CASSITGVIGANVLTF,TGTGCCAGCAGTATAACAGGGGTGATCGGGGCCAACGTCCTGACTTTC
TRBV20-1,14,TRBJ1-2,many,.,CSAAPIDRNYGYTF,TGCAGTGCTGCCCCAATAGACAGGAACTATGGCTACACCTTC
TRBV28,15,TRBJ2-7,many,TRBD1,CASSLPGQGFHEQYF,TGTGCCAGCAGTTTACCGGGACAGGGGTTCCACGAGCAGTACTTC
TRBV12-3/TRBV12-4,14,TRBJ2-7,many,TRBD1,CASSDRDRGGEQYF,TGTGCCAGCAGCGATCGGGACAGGGGTGGAGAGCAGTACTTC
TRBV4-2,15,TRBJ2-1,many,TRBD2,CASSSLAGVDKVSFF,TGTGCCAGCAGCTCACTAGCGGGAGTCGATAAGGTGTCGTTCTTC
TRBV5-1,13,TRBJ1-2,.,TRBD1,CASSLPNRGGYTF,TGCGCCAGCAGCTTGCCAAACAGGGGAGGCTACACCTTC
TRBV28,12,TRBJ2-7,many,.,CASTKTNYEQYF,TGTGCCAGCACCAAGACTAACTACGAGCAGTACTTC
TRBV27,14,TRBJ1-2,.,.,CASRQGSFNYGYTF,TGTGCCAGCAGACAGGGTTCCTTTAACTATGGCTACACCTTC
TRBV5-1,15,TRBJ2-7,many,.,CASSLDGRPPYEQYF,TGCGCCAGCAGCTTGGATGGCAGGCCACCCTACGAGCAGTACTTC
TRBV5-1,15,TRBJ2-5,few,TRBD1,CASSFRDREGETQYF,TGCGCCAGCAGCTTCAGGGACAGGGAAGGAGAGACCCAGTACTTC
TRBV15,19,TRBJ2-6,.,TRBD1,CATSRPGQGAPNGANVLTF,TGTGCCACCAGCAGACCAGGACAGGGGGCCCCGAATGGGGCCAACGTCCTGACTTTC
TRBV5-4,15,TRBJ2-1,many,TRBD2,CASSLGGRALNEQFF,TGTGCCAGCAGCTTGGGCGGGAGGGCCTTAAATGAGCAGTTCTTC
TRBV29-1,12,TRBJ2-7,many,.,CSVASVSYEQYF,TGCAGCGTTGCTTCAGTTTCCTACGAGCAGTACTTC
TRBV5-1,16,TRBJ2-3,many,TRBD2,CASSLTAGGSTDTQYF,TGCGCCAGCAGCCTAACAGCGGGAGGGTCCACAGATACGCAGTATTTT
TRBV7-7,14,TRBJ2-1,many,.,CASSFLGRANEQFF,TGTGCCAGCAGCTTTCTGGGCAGGGCTAATGAGCAGTTCTTC